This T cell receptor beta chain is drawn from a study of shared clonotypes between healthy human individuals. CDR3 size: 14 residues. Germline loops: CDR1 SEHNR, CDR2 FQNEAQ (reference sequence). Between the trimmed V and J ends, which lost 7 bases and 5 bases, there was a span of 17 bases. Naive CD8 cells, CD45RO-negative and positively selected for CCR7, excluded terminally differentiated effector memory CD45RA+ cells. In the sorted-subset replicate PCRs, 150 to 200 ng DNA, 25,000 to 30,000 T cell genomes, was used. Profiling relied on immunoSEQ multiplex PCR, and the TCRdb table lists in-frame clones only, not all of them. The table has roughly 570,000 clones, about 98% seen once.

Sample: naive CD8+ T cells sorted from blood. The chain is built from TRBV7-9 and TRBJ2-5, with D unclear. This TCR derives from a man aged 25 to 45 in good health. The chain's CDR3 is CASTDQVGRETQYF. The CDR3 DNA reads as TGTGCCAGCACCGATCAGGTCGGTAGGGAGACCCAGTACTTC.